This TCR beta chain was observed in a study of blood T cell repertoires in COVID-19. The data were produced by immunoSEQ multiplex PCR, yet TCRdb's version contains in-frame clones alone and is incomplete. The data hold hundreds of thousands of clones, with roughly 80% observed a single time. Material: peripheral blood. The TCR sequence derives from a woman aged 45-65 years with acute or convalescent COVID-19.

The CDR3 DNA is TGTGCCAGTAGTCCCCGTCCAGAAGGCCAGGGAAACTATGGCTACACCTTC. Translation: CASSPRPEGQGNYGYTF. The genes are TRBV19 and TRBJ1-2; tentative D call: TRBD1 (5 bases). Germline assignment: CDR1 LNHDA and CDR2 SQIVND (reference sequence). The CDR3 is 17 amino acids. V was shortened by 5 bases and J by 2 bases, with 21 bases between the two germline ends.